A single T cell receptor beta chain is shown here with its context. The data originate from a study of response to subunit inactivated influenza vaccine. In germline, CDR1 is MGHDK, CDR2 SYGVNS. The CDR3 sequence is 13 residues long. V lost 5 bases and J 4 bases, leaving 10 bases between the germline ends. TCRdb reanalysed the RT-PCR reads using MiXCR and keeps one entry per CDR3 protein. Among 530,000 or so distinct CDR3 sequences, around 13% were seen once, and the ten largest hold roughly 10%. The sample in question was PBMCs from blood, obtained about 12 days after vaccination. This sequence joins TRBV25-1 and TRBJ2-3; TRBD1 or TRBD2 may be the D gene (5 bases each). The receptor was isolated from a man in his fifties who received an inactivated influenza vaccine. The CDR3, as DNA: TGTGCCAGCAGTCGAGGGGACGCAGATACGCAGTATTTT. It is translated as CASSRGDADTQYF.